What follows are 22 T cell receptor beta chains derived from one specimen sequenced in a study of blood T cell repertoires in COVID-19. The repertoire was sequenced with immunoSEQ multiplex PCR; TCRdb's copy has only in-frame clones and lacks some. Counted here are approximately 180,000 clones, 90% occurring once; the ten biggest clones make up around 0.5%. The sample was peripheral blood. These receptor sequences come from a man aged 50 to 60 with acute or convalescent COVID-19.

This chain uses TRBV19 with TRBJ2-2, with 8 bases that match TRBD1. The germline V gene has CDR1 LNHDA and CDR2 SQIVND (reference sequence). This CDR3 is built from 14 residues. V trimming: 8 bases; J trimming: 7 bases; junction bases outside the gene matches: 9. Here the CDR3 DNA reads TGTGCCAGTCACCCCAGGGGGCTCGACGGGGAGCTGTTTTTT. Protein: CASHPRGLDGELFF.

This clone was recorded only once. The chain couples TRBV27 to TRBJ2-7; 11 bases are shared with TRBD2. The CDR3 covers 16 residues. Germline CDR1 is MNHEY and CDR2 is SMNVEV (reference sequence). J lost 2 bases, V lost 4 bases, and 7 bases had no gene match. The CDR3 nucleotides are TGTGCCAGCAGTTGGGTAACTAGCGGGGGTCCCTACGAGCAGTACTTC. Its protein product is CASSWVTSGGPYEQYF.

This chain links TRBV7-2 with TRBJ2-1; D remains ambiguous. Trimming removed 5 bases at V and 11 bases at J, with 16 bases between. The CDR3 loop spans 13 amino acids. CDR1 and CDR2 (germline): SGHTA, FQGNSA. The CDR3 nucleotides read TGTGCCAGCAGCCCAAGAGCAGACGACAAGCAGTTCTTC. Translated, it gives CASSPRADDKQFF.

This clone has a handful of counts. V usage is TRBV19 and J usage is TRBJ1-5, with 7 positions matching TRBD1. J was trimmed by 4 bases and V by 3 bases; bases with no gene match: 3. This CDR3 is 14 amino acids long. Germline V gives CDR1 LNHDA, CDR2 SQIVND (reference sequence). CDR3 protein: CASSMTGSNQPQHF. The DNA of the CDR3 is TGTGCCAGTAGTATGACAGGGAGTAATCAGCCCCAGCATTTT.

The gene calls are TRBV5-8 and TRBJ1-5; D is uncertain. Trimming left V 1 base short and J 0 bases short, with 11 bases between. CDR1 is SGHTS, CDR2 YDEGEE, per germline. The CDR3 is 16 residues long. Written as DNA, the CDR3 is TGTGCCAGCAGCTTGTTGCGAGGGTATAGCAATCAGCCCCAGCATTTT. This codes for CASSLLRGYSNQPQHF.

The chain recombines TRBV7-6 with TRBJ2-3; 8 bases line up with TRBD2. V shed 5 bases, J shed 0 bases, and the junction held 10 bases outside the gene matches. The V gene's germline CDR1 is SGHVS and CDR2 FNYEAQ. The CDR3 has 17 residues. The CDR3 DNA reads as TGTGCCAGCAGCATAAGAACGGGGGGGCCTAGCACAGATACGCAGTATTTT. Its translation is CASSIRTGGPSTDTQYF.

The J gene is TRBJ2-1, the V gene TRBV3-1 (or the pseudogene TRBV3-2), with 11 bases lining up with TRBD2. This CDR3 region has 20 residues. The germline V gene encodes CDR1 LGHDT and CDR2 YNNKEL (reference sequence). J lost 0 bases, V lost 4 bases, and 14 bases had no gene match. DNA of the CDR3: TGTGCCAGCAGCCCCGGGACTAGCGGTCCAAAAAAAACCTCCTACAATGAGCAGTTCTTC. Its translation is CASSPGTSGPKKTSYNEQFF.

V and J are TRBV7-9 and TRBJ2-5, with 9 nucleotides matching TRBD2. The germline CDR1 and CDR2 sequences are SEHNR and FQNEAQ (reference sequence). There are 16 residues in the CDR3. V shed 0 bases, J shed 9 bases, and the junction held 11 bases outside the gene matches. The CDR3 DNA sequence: TGTGCCAGCAGCTTAGCCTCGACTAGCGGCATTGGGGCCCAGTACTTC. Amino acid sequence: CASSLASTSGIGAQYF.

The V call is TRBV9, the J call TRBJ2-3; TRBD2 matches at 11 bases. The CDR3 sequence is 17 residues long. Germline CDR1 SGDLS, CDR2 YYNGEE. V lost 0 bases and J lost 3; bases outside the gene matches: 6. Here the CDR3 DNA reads TGTGCCAGCAGCGTAGAGGGTAGCGGGGGGGCAACAGATACGCAGTATTTT. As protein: CASSVEGSGGATDTQYF.

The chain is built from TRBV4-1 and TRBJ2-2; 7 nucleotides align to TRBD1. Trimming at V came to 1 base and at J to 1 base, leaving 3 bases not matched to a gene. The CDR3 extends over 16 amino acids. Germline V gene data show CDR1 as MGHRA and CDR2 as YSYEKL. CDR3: CASSQVRQGNTGELFF. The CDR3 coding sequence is TGCGCCAGCAGCCAAGTAAGACAGGGGAACACCGGGGAGCTGTTTTTT.

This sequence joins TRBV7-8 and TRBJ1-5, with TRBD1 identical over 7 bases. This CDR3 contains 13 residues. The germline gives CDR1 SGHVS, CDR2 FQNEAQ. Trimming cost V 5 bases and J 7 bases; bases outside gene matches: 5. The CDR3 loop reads CASSLTGAQPQHF. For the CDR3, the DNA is TGTGCCAGCAGCCTCACAGGGGCACAGCCCCAGCATTTT.

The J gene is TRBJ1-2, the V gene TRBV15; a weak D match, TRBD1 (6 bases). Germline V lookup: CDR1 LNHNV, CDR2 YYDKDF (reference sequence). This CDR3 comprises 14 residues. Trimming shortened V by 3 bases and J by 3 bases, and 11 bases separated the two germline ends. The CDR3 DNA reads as TGTGCCACCAGCAGCCTGGACAGATACTATGGCTACACCTTC. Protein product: CATSSLDRYYGYTF.

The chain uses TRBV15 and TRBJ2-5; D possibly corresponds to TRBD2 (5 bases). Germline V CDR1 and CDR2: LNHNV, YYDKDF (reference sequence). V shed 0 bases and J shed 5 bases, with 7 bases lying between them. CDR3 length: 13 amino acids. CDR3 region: CATSRDRGETQYF. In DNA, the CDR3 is TGTGCCACCAGCAGAGATCGGGGTGAGACCCAGTACTTC.

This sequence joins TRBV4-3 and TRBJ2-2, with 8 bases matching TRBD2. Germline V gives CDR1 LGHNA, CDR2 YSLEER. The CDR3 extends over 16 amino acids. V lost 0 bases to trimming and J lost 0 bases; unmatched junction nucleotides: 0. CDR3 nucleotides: TGCGCCAGCAGCCAAGAGCGGGAGGCGAACACCGGGGAGCTGTTTTTT. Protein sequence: CASSQEREANTGELFF.

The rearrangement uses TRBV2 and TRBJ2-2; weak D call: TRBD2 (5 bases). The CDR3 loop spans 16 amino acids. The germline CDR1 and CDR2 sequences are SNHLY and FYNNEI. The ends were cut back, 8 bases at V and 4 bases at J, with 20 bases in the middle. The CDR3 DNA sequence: TGTGCCAGCTGTGTGGTGGACCCGGGGTCCACCGGGGAGCTGTTTTTT. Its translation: CASCVVDPGSTGELFF.

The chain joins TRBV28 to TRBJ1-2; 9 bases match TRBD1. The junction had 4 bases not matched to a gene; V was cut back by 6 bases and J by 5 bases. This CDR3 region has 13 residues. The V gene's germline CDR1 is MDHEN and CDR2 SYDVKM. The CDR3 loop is CASRPGQGYGYTF. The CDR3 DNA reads TGTGCCAGCAGACCGGGACAGGGATATGGCTACACCTTC.

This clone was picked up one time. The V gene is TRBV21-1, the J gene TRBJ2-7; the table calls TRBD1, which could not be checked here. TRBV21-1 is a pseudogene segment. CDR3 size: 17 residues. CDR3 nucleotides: TGTGCCAGCAGCATACCTCCGGGACAGGGGTTTTGGTACGAGCAGTACGTC. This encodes CASSIPPGQGFWYEQYV.

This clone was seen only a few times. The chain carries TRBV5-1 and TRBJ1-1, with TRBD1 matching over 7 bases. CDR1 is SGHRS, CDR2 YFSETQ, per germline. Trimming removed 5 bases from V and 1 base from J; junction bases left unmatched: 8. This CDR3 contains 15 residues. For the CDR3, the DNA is TGCGCCAGCAGTTCCTGGGACAGTGCGAACACTGAAGCTTTCTTT. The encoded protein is CASSSWDSANTEAFF. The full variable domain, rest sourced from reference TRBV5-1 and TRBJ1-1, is KAGVTQTPRYLIKTRGQQVTLSCSPISGHRSVSWYQQTPGQGLQFLFEYFSETQRNKGNFPGRFSGRQFSNSRSEMNVSTLELGDSALYLCASSSWDSANTEAFFGQGTRLTVV.

CDR3 DNA sequence: TGTGCCTGGAGTGTACTGAGGGAAAAACTGTTTTTT. This gives the protein CAWSVLREKLFF. This chain uses TRBV30 with TRBJ1-4; D is unresolved. Germline CDR1 is GTSNPN and CDR2 is SVGIG (reference sequence). This CDR3 has 12 residues. With 0 bases removed from V and 8 bases from J, the gap between germline ends came to 7 bases.

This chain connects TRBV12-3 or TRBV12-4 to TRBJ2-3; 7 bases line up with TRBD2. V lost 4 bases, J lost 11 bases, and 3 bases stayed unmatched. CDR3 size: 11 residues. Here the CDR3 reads CASSWGGWQYF. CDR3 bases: TGTGCCAGCAGTTGGGGGGGGTGGCAGTATTTT.

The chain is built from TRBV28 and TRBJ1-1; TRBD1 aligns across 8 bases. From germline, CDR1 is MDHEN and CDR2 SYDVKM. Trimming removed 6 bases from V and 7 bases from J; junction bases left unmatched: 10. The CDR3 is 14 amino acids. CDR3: CASSDPDRVFEAFF. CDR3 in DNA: TGTGCCAGCAGCGACCCGGACAGGGTATTTGAAGCTTTCTTT.

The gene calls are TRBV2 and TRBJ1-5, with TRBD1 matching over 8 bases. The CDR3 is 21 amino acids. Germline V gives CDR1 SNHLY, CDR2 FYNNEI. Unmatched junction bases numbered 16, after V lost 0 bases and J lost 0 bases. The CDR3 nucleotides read TGTGCCAGCAGTGAAGCGCCGGACAGGGAGCGGGTCTGGTATAGCAATCAGCCCCAGCATTTT. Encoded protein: CASSEAPDRERVWYSNQPQHF.